A single sample is the source of the 21 T cell receptor beta chains below, sequenced in a study of T cells after yellow fever vaccination (dated by TCRdb to about 2019). The library was obtained by 5' RACE. Reads for this sample came from an Illumina HiSeq 2500. The raw public data were reprocessed by TCRdb itself: fastp quality trimming at Q25, MiXCR clonotype calling, in-frame beta chains only. CDR3 protein duplicates are merged, each entry listing the most common genes and DNA. A total of hundreds of thousands of distinct CDR3 sequences appear in this sample, 8% to 10% of them only once. In total, the top ten clones hold approximately 18% of the sample. This sample's treatment or condition label indicates: live attenuated yellow fever vaccine strain. The source was PBMCs, collected on the day of the first yellow fever vaccination. These receptors were taken from a man aged 18 to 35 who received the YFV17D yellow fever vaccine.

This clonotype occurred many times. The rearrangement joins TRBV7-9 to TRBJ2-3, with D uncertain. Trimming cost V 5 bases and J 5 bases, with 5 bases left between them. This CDR3 contains 11 residues. Germline V CDR1 and CDR2: SEHNR, FQNEAQ (reference sequence). The CDR3 bases are TGTGCCAGCAGCGAAGGAGATACGCAGTATTTT. Translating it yields CASSEGDTQYF.

The chain employs TRBV6-2 or TRBV6-3 and TRBJ1-1, with D possibly matching TRBD1 (6 bases). The CDR3 has 13 residues. V was shortened by 6 bases and J by 6 bases, with 14 bases between the two germline ends. The germline CDR1 and CDR2 sequences are MNHEY and SVGEGT. CDR3: CASSPQGWSEAFF. CDR3 nucleotide sequence: TGTGCCAGCAGCCCACAGGGTTGGTCTGAAGCTTTCTTT.

The chain employs TRBV20-1 and TRBJ1-3; the D is unclear. Germline loops: CDR1 DFQATT, CDR2 SNEGSKA (reference sequence). This CDR3 contains 15 residues. V lost 4 bases, J lost 0 bases, and 13 bases lay in between. The CDR3 DNA follows: TGCAGTGCTAAGCCCCCAGGTAGCTCTGGAAACACCATATATTTT. Translated: CSAKPPGSSGNTIYF.

The rearrangement uses TRBV2 and TRBJ2-7; TRBD1 might be the D (5 bases). Per germline, CDR1 SNHLY and CDR2 FYNNEI. Trimming shortened V by 4 bases and J by 2 bases, and 9 bases separated the two germline ends. The CDR3 covers 13 residues. The CDR3 bases are TGTGCCAGCAGTGCAAGCAGGGCCTACGAGCAGTACGTC. Translation: CASSASRAYEQYV.

There are many counts of this clonotype. The rearrangement uses TRBV5-4 and TRBJ2-3; maybe TRBD1 (5 bases). Germline lookup yields CDR1 SGHNT and CDR2 YYREEE (reference sequence). The CDR3 runs to 15 residues. Trimming took 4 bases from V and 4 from J, leaving 16 bases between them. CDR3 region: CASSTPGWRSDTQYF. In nucleotides, the CDR3 is TGTGCCAGCAGCACCCCAGGGTGGCGGTCAGATACGCAGTATTTT. Drawing the rest from reference TRBV5-4 and TRBJ2-3, the complete variable domain is ETGVTQSPTHLIKTRGQQVTLRCSSQSGHNTVSWYQQALGQGPQFIFQYYREEENGRGNFPPRFSGLQFPNYSSELNVNALELDDSALYLCASSTPGWRSDTQYFGPGTRLTVL.

This clonotype has only a few counts. The chain uses TRBV11-2 and TRBJ2-5; tentative D call: TRBD1 (6 bases). Trimming took off 5 bases at V and 2 bases at J, with 15 bases between the two ends. Germline V lookup: CDR1 SGHAT, CDR2 FQNNGV. The CDR3 has 15 residues. This CDR3 reads CASSAAGVTQETQYF. CDR3 nucleotides: TGTGCCAGCAGCGCGGCAGGGGTCACACAAGAGACCCAGTACTTC.

The CDR3 loop is CASSPLDPRYGYTF. DNA for the CDR3: TGTGCCAGCTCACCACTGGACCCCCGCTATGGCTACACCTTC. The V gene is TRBV18, the J gene TRBJ1-2; D gene uncertain. Trimming took off 1 base at V and 4 bases at J, with 10 bases between the two ends. The germline CDR1 and CDR2 sequences are KGHSH and LQKENI. CDR3 length: 14 amino acids. The full variable domain, completed using reference TRBV18 and TRBJ1-2, is NAGVMQNPRHLVRRRGQEARLRCSPMKGHSHVYWYRQLPEEGLKFMVYLQKENIIDESGMPKERFSAEFPKEGPSILRIQQVVRGDSAAYFCASSPLDPRYGYTFGSGTRLTVV.

This clonotype was counted a few times. The chain couples TRBV7-9 to TRBJ2-1, with D tentatively TRBD1 (7 bases). The V and J ends lost 1 base and 6 bases respectively, with 13 bases between them. The germline CDR1 and CDR2 sequences are SEHNR and FQNEAQ (reference sequence). The CDR3 totals 15 residues. CDR3 sequence (DNA): TGTGCCAGCAGCTTAGATGGAGGGGGCTTCAATGAGCAGTTCTTC. It specifies CASSLDGGGFNEQFF.

This clonotype was seen only a few times. This chain joins TRBV20-1 and TRBJ2-2, with 8 bases that match TRBD1. Germline-derived CDR1 and CDR2 are DFQATT and SNEGSKA (reference sequence). CDR3 length: 15 residues. The CDR3 region is CSVDRGSMGTGELFF. The DNA for the CDR3 is TGCAGCGTAGACAGGGGTTCGATGGGGACCGGGGAGCTGTTTTTT.

This clonotype was seen a handful of times. This chain joins TRBV6-5 and TRBJ2-1; a weak D match, TRBD2 (7 bases). Trimming cost V 2 bases and J 5 bases, with 13 bases left between them. The germline V gene encodes CDR1 MNHEY and CDR2 SVGAGI. The CDR3 runs 15 residues. The CDR3 DNA is TGTGCCAGCAGTTACGCGGGGGCTTTCAACAATGAGCAGTTCTTC. Translation: CASSYAGAFNNEQFF.

This clonotype was seen a few times. This sequence joins TRBV5-6 and TRBJ2-5, with 7 positions matching TRBD2. Germline V gene data show CDR1 as SGHDT and CDR2 as YYEEEE. The CDR3 loop spans 16 amino acids. Trimming cost V 0 bases and J 1 base; bases outside gene matches: 6. CDR3 in amino acids: CASSLALRGFQETQYF. The CDR3 DNA is TGTGCCAGCAGCTTGGCCTTGCGGGGGTTCCAAGAGACCCAGTACTTC.

This clonotype has more than one count but fewer than ten. V and J are TRBV15 and TRBJ2-3; unclear D gene. Germline assignment: CDR1 LNHNV and CDR2 YYDKDF (reference sequence). V lost 4 bases, J lost 4 bases, and 15 bases lay in between. This CDR3 is built from 15 residues. This CDR3 is CATSKGQSDADTQYF. As DNA, the CDR3 is TGTGCCACCAGCAAAGGCCAATCTGATGCAGATACGCAGTATTTT.

J is TRBJ2-2 and V is TRBV6-1, with 9 bases matching TRBD1. The CDR3 is 17 residues long. V lost 8 bases to trimming and J lost 7 bases; unmatched junction nucleotides: 17. CDR1 is MNHNS, CDR2 SASEGT, per germline. CDR3 sequence: CASGGGQGVSRSGELFF. In DNA form, the CDR3 reads TGTGCCAGCGGGGGGGGACAGGGAGTCAGTCGGAGCGGGGAGCTGTTTTTT.

V usage is TRBV14 and J usage is TRBJ2-5; D is undetermined. This CDR3 comprises 13 residues. Deletions cut 5 bases from V and 7 bases from J, with 14 bases between. Germline V CDR1 and CDR2: SGHDN, FVKESK. This chain's CDR3 is CASSNYSPGTQYF. CDR3 nucleotides: TGTGCCAGCAGCAACTATTCCCCGGGGACCCAGTACTTC.

This clonotype has more than one count but fewer than ten. This rearrangement joins TRBV11-2 to TRBJ2-1; D unresolved. This CDR3 spans 17 amino acids. Trimming cost V 5 bases and J 0 bases, with 17 bases left between them. From germline, CDR1 is SGHAT and CDR2 FQNNGV. In DNA form, the CDR3 reads TGTGCCAGCAGCATATGGGAACAGTCTAGCTCCTACAATGAGCAGTTCTTC. Protein sequence: CASSIWEQSSSYNEQFF.

This clonotype has just a few counts. This chain joins TRBV30 and TRBJ2-3; 12 nucleotides match TRBD2. J was trimmed by 10 bases and V by 4 bases; bases with no gene match: 6. Looked up from germline, CDR1 is GTSNPN and CDR2 is SVGIG (reference sequence). The CDR3 consists of 13 residues. In DNA, the CDR3 is TGTGCCTGGACCGGACTAGCGGGATACGCGCAGTATTTT. Translating gives CAWTGLAGYAQYF.

In its sample, this clonotype was seen a few times. This rearrangement joins TRBV12-3 or TRBV12-4 to TRBJ2-3; 9 nucleotides match TRBD1. CDR3 length: 15 amino acids. J was trimmed by 4 bases and V by 1 base; bases with no gene match: 3. In DNA form, the CDR3 reads TGTGCCAGCAGTTTAGGGGACAGGGTCTCAGATACGCAGTATTTT. Translating gives CASSLGDRVSDTQYF.

This clonotype has more than one count but fewer than ten. This chain joins TRBV7-9 and TRBJ2-5; TRBD1 is a possible D gene (6 bases). Germline V gives CDR1 SEHNR, CDR2 FQNEAQ (reference sequence). The CDR3 runs 15 residues. V shed 4 bases and J shed 4 bases, with 16 bases lying between them. CDR3 coding DNA: TGTGCCAGCAGCTCCTTAACAGGGATCGGAGAGACCCAGTACTTC. Translating gives CASSSLTGIGETQYF.

There are a few counts of this clonotype. The gene calls are TRBV4-1 and TRBJ2-1; 11 bases are a match to TRBD2. The CDR3 totals 19 residues. Germline values: CDR1 MGHRA, CDR2 YSYEKL. Germline trimming cut 4 bases from V and 0 bases from J; bases unmatched to any gene: 11. The CDR3 loop reads CASSPSTSGGLYSYNEQFF. The CDR3 DNA follows: TGCGCCAGCAGCCCGAGTACTAGCGGGGGCCTTTACTCCTACAATGAGCAGTTCTTC.

The V gene is TRBV25-1, the J gene TRBJ1-1; TRBD1 agrees at 7 bases. V shed 4 bases and J 0 bases; nucleotides not matched to a gene: 8. The CDR3 has 16 amino acids. Germline V gene data show CDR1 as MGHDK and CDR2 as SYGVNS. The CDR3, as DNA: TGTGCCAGCAGTGGAATAAGGACAGGCATGAACACTGAAGCTTTCTTT. It codes for CASSGIRTGMNTEAFF.

The chain carries TRBV3-1 and TRBJ2-2; D remains unclear. Per germline, CDR1 LGHDT and CDR2 YNNKEL (reference sequence). The CDR3 spans 15 residues. V lost 6 bases and J 0 bases, leaving 11 bases between the germline ends. The CDR3 loop is CASSLTLPNTGELFF. Here the CDR3 DNA reads TGTGCCAGCAGTCTGACATTACCGAACACCGGGGAGCTGTTTTTT.